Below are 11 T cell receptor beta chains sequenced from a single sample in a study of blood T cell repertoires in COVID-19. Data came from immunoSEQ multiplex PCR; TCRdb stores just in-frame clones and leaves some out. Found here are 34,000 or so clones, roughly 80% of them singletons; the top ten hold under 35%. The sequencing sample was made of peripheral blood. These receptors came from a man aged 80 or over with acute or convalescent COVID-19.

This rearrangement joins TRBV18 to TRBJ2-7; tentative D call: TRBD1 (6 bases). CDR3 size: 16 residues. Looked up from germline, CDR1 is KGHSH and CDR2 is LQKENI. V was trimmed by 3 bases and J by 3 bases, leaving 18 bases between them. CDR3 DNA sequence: TGTGCCAGCTCACCTAGGGAACAGGGTAGCTTCTACGAGCAGTACTTC. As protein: CASSPREQGSFYEQYF.

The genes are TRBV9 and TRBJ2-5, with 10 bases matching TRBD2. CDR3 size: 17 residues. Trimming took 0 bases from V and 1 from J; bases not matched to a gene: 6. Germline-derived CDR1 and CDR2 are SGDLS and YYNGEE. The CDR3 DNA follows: TGTGCCAGCAGCGTAGGGGCACTAGCGGGGCGCCAAGAGACCCAGTACTTC. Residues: CASSVGALAGRQETQYF.

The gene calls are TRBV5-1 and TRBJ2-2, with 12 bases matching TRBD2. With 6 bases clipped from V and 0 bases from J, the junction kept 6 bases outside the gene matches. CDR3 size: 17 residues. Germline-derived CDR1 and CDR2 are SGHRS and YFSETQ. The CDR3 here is CASKLLAGGPNTGELFF. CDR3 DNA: TGCGCCAGCAAATTACTAGCGGGGGGCCCGAACACCGGGGAGCTGTTTTTT.

The CDR3 protein is CASSLGGGKETQYF. The CDR3 DNA reads TGCGCCAGCAGCTTGGGTGGCGGTAAAGAGACCCAGTACTTC. The V call is TRBV5-1, the J call TRBJ2-5; unclear D gene. Between the trimmed V and J ends, which lost 0 bases and 3 bases, there was a span of 9 bases. Per germline, CDR1 SGHRS and CDR2 YFSETQ. The length of the CDR3 is 14 residues.

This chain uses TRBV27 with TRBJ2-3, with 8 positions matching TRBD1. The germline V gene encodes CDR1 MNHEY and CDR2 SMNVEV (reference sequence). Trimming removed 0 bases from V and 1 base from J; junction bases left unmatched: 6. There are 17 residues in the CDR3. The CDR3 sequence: CASSLSWTGIRTDTQYF. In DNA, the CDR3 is TGTGCCAGCAGTTTATCCTGGACAGGGATACGCACAGATACGCAGTATTTT.

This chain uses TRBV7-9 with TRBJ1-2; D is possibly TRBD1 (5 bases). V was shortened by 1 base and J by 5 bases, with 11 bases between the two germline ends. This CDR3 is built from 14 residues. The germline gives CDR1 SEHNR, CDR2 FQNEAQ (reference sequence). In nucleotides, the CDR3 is TGTGCCAGCAGCTTAGGGCAGGGTATTTATGGCTACACCTTC. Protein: CASSLGQGIYGYTF.

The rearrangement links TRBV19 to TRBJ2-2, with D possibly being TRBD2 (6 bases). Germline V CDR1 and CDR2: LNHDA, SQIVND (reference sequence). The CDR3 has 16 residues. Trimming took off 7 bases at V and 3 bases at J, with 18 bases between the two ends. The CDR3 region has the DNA TGTGCCAGTACCATAGGTAGGGACTTGGACACCGGGGAGCTGTTTTTT. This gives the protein CASTIGRDLDTGELFF.

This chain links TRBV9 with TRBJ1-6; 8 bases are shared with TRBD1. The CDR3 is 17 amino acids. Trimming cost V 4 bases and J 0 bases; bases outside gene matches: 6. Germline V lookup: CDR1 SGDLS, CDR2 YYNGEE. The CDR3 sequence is CASSNRDRSSYNSPLHF. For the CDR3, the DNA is TGTGCCAGCAGCAACCGGGACAGGAGCTCCTATAATTCACCCCTCCACTTT.

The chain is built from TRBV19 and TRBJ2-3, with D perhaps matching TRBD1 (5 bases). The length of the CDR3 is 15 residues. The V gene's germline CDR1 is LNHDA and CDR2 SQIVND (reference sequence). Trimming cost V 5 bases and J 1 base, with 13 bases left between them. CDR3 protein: CASSLRWGRTDTQYF. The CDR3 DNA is TGTGCCAGTAGTCTAAGATGGGGCCGCACAGATACGCAGTATTTT. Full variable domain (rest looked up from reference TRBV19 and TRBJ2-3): DGGITQSPKYLFRKEGQNVTLSCEQNLNHDAMYWYRQDPGQGLRLIYYSQIVNDFQKGDIAEGYSVSREKKESFPLTVTSAQKNPTAFYLCASSLRWGRTDTQYFGPGTRLTVL.

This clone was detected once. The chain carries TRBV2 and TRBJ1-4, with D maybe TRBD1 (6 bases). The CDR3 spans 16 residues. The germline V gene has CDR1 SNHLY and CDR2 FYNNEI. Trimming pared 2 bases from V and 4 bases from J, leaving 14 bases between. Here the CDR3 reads CASSESLGGFNEKLFF. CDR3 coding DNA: TGTGCCAGCAGTGAATCTCTAGGGGGTTTTAATGAAAAACTGTTTTTT.

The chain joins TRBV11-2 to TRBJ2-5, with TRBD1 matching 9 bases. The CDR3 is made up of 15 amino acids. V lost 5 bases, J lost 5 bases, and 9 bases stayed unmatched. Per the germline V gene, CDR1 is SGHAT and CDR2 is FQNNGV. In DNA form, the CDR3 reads TGTGCCAGCAGCCAAGGAACAGGGGGCTGGGAGACCCAGTACTTC. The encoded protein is CASSQGTGGWETQYF.